This note documents a single T cell receptor beta chain sequence. Its antigen remains unidentified. TCRdb reprocessed the 5' RACE reads; each CDR3 protein has one entry and no DNA is given. The sample table includes 150,000 or so distinct CDR3 sequences. The total RNA came straight from whole blood, and T cells were not sorted beforehand. The CDR3 has 15 residues. Germline CDR1 and CDR2: LGHDT and YNNKEL (reference sequence). This record comes from a study of monozygotic twins with inflammatory bowel disease. Study-level points and caveats: Discordant twins showed the same repertoire similarity as concordant twins, possibly from limited power. IBD patients carried less diverse TCRbeta repertoires (inverse Simpson) than healthy co-twins.

Input material: blood. V gene TRBV3-1 combines with J gene TRBJ2-1. The source is a human donor with ulcerative colitis or Crohn's disease, or a healthy co-twin of an affected twin (not recorded which). The CDR3 here is CASSQDHSSYNEQFF.